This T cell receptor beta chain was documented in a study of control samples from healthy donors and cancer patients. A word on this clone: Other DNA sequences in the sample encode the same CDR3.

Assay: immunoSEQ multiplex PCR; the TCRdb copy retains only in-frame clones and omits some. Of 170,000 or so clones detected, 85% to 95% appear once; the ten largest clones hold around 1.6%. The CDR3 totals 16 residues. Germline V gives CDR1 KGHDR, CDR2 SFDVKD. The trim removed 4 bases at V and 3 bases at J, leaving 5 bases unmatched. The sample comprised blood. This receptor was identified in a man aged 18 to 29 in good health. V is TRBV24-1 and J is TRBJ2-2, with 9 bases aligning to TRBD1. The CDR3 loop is CATSDPRQGDTGELFF. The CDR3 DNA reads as TGTGCCACCAGTGACCCTAGACAGGGGGACACCGGGGAGCTGTTTTTT.